The 4 T cell receptor beta chains below all came from one sample that was sequenced in a study of T-cell reconstitution after alpha-beta-depleted transplantation in children. Unique molecular identifiers were used to barcode this TCRbeta library. TCRdb itself ran the PCR reads through MiXCR, one entry per CDR3 protein. The sample has a few hundred thousand distinct CDR3 sequences, about a sixth seen once. The input for sequencing was PBMCs from the stem cell graft donor, taken from the stem cell graft. Receptors were obtained from a human donor who donated a stem cell graft to a child with acute lymphoblastic leukemia.

This clonotype was observed a handful of times. J is TRBJ2-1 and V is TRBV5-1; 9 nucleotides agree with TRBD1. CDR1 and CDR2 (germline): SGHRS, YFSETQ. The V gene end was trimmed by 5 bases and the J gene end by 2 bases; junction bases not matched to a gene: 14. The CDR3 loop spans 18 amino acids. The CDR3 region is CASSLQGARPTTYNEQFF. In DNA, the CDR3 is TGCGCCAGCAGTTTACAGGGGGCAAGACCCACCACCTACAATGAGCAGTTCTTC.

V and J are TRBV20-1 and TRBJ2-3; 8 nucleotides line up with TRBD2. The V gene's germline CDR1 is DFQATT and CDR2 SNEGSKA (reference sequence). J lost 3 bases, V lost 6 bases, and 5 bases had no gene match. The length of the CDR3 is 13 residues. As DNA, the CDR3 is TGCAGTGCCCCACTAGCGGCAACAGATACGCAGTATTTT. Its translation: CSAPLAATDTQYF.

The sample holds a few counts of this clonotype. The V call is TRBV29-1, the J call TRBJ2-1, with D hard to call. V lost 0 bases to trimming and J lost 1 base, with 13 bases between them. This CDR3 contains 16 residues. The germline gives CDR1 SQVTM, CDR2 ANQGSEA. The CDR3 DNA is TGCAGCGTTGAAGATCCAACGGGCTTTTCCTACAATGAGCAGTTCTTC. This sequence encodes CSVEDPTGFSYNEQFF.

The J gene is TRBJ1-3, the V gene TRBV12-3 or TRBV12-4; 7 nucleotides match TRBD1. V gave up 5 bases and J gave up 2 bases; unmatched junction bases: 9. The CDR3 extends over 16 amino acids. CDR3 protein: CASSADRAGAGNTIYF. DNA for the CDR3: TGTGCCAGCAGTGCCGACAGGGCGGGCGCTGGAAACACCATATATTTT.